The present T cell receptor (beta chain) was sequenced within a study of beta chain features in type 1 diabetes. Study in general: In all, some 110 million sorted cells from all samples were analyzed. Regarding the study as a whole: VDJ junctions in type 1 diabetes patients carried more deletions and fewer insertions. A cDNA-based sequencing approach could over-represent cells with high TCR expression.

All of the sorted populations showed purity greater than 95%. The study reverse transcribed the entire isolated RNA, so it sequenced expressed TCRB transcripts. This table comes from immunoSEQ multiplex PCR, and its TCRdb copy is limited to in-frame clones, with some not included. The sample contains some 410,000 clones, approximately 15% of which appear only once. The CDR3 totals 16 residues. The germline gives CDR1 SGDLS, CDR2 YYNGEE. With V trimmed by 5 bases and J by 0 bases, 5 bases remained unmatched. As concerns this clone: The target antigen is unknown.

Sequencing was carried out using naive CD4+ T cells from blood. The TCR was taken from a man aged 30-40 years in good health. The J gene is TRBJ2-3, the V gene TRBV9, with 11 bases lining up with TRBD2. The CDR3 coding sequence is TGTGCCAGCAGTGAGACTAGCGGGGCTAGCACAGATACGCAGTATTTT. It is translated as CASSETSGASTDTQYF.